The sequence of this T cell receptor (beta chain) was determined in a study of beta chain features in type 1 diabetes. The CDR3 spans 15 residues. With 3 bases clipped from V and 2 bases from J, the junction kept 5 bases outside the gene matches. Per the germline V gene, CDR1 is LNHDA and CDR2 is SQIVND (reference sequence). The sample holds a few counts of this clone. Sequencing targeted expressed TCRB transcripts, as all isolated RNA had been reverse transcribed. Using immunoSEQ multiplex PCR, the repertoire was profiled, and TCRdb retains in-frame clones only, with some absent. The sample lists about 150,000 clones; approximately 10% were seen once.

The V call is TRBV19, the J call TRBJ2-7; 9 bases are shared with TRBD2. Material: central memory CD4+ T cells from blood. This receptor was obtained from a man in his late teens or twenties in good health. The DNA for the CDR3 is TGTGCCAGTAGTATCGGGGCTAGCGGGACCTACGAGCAGTACTTC. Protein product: CASSIGASGTYEQYF.